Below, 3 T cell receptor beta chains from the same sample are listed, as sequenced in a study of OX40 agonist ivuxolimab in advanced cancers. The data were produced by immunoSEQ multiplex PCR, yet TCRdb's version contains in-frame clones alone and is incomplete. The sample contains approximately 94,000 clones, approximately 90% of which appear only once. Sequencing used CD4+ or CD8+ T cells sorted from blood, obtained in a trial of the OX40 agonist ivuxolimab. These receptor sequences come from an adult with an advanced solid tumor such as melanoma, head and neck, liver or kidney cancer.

CDR3: CASSQEWVSRNEQFF. The DNA of the CDR3 is TGCGCCAGCAGCCAAGAATGGGTCTCGCGCAATGAGCAGTTCTTC. J is TRBJ2-1 and V is TRBV4-1, with unresolved D. The CDR3 loop spans 15 amino acids. V lost 0 bases to trimming and J lost 6 bases, with 12 bases between them. Germline V gene lookup returns CDR1 MGHRA and CDR2 YSYEKL.

The CDR3 sequence is CASSQAMALTGELFF. In DNA, the CDR3 is TGTGCCAGCAGCCAAGCAATGGCTTTGACCGGGGAGCTGTTTTTT. The chain couples TRBV14 to TRBJ2-2; unclear D gene. The CDR3 sequence is 15 residues long. The V gene's germline CDR1 is SGHDN and CDR2 FVKESK. The V end was cut by 1 base, the J end by 5 bases, with 11 bases between. The full variable domain, with the rest looked up from reference TRBV14 and TRBJ2-2, is EAGVTQFPSHSVIEKGQTVTLRCDPISGHDNLYWYRRVMGKEIKFLLHFVKESKQDESGMPNNRFLAERTGGTYSTLKVQPAELEDSGVYFCASSQAMALTGELFFGEGSRLTVL.

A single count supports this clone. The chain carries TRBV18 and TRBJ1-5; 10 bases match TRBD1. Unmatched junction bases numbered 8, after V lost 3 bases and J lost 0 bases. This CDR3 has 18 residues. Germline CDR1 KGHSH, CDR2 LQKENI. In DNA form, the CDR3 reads TGTGCCAGCTCACCGGACAGGGGGTTCGCCTCTAGCAATCAGCCCCAGCATTTT. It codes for CASSPDRGFASSNQPQHF.